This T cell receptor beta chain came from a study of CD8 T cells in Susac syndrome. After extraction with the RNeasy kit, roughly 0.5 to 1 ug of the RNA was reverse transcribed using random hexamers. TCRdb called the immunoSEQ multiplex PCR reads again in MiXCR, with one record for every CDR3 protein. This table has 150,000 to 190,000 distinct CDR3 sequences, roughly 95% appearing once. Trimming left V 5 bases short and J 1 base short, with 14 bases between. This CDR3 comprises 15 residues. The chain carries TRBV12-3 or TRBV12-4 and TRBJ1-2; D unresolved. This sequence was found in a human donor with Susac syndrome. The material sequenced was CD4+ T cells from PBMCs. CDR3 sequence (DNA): TGTGCCAGCAGTGACTCGGGAACCCTTAACTATGGCTACACCTTC. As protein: CASSDSGTLNYGYTF.